These 25 T cell receptor beta chains were sequenced from one sample in a study of blood T cell repertoires in COVID-19. TCRdb's copy holds only in-frame clones and misses some; the assay was immunoSEQ multiplex PCR. The table shows approximately 380,000 clones, with around 90% occurring only once. Sequencing used PBMCs or T cells enriched from blood (not recorded which). These receptors were taken from a woman aged 18-35 years who had recovered from COVID-19.

The chain joins TRBV10-3 to TRBJ2-1, with 8 bases matching TRBD2. J gave up 3 bases and V 11 bases, and 15 bases lay outside the gene matches. The CDR3 consists of 16 residues. Germline CDR1 reads ENHRY; CDR2 reads SYGVKD. CDR3 DNA sequence: TGTGCCTCCGACCCGGCGACCGGGGGGGACTACAATGAGCAGTTCTTC. It yields the protein CASDPATGGDYNEQFF.

The CDR3 protein is CASTPTGEGLGQPQHF. CDR3 sequence (DNA): TGTGCCAGTACCCCGACAGGGGAAGGGTTGGGCCAGCCCCAGCATTTT. The V call is TRBV19, the J call TRBJ1-5, with 8 bases aligning to TRBD1. V was pared by 7 bases and J by 7 bases, with 15 bases of the junction left unmatched. The CDR3 sequence is 16 residues long. Germline values: CDR1 LNHDA, CDR2 SQIVND (reference sequence). Supplemented by reference TRBV19 and TRBJ1-5, the full variable domain reads DGGITQSPKYLFRKEGQNVTLSCEQNLNHDAMYWYRQDPGQGLRLIYYSQIVNDFQKGDIAEGYSVSREKKESFPLTVTSAQKNPTAFYLCASTPTGEGLGQPQHFGDGTRLSIL.

The V gene is TRBV10-2, the J gene TRBJ2-1, with 7 positions matching TRBD2. The CDR3 totals 15 residues. Germline values: CDR1 WSHSY, CDR2 SAAADI. With V trimmed by 0 bases and J by 1 base, 0 bases remained unmatched. CDR3 nucleotide sequence: TGCGCCAGCAGTGAGTCCGGGGGGTCCTACAATGAGCAGTTCTTC. Translation gives CASSESGGSYNEQFF.

This clone was detected a few times. V usage is TRBV5-8 and J usage is TRBJ1-1; 8 bases align to TRBD1. The trim removed 2 bases at V and 0 bases at J, leaving 9 bases unmatched. Germline V gives CDR1 SGHTS, CDR2 YDEGEE. CDR3 length: 17 amino acids. CDR3 protein: CASSFLRGRGMNTEAFF. The CDR3 coding sequence is TGTGCCAGCAGCTTCCTCAGGGGGCGAGGGATGAACACTGAAGCTTTCTTT.

V gene TRBV24-1 combines with J gene TRBJ2-1; D call uncertain. CDR1 is KGHDR and CDR2 is SFDVKD in the germline V gene. Deletions cut 6 bases from V and 15 bases from J, with 5 bases between. The CDR3 runs to 8 residues. Here the CDR3 DNA reads TGTGCCACCAGTTCTCCGTTCTTC. Protein: CATSSPFF.

The chain combines TRBV10-3 with TRBJ2-7; TRBD2 matches at 7 bases. The CDR3 length is 13 residues. Germline V lookup: CDR1 ENHRY, CDR2 SYGVKD. The trim removed 3 bases at V and 4 bases at J, leaving 3 bases unmatched. The CDR3: CAISDTGGYEQYF. The DNA of the CDR3 is TGTGCCATCAGTGACACCGGGGGGTACGAGCAGTACTTC.

V usage is TRBV30 and J usage is TRBJ2-3; D call uncertain. V lost 1 base to trimming and J lost 0 bases, with 5 bases between them. Germline V gene sequence: CDR1 GTSNPN, CDR2 SVGIG (reference sequence). The CDR3 consists of 13 residues. The CDR3 nucleotides are TGTGCCTGGAGTGGTCTAAGCACAGATACGCAGTATTTT. Protein: CAWSGLSTDTQYF.

The chain carries TRBV5-1 and TRBJ1-4; no reliable D call. V was clipped by 0 bases and J by 3 bases, with 9 bases between them. The length of the CDR3 is 15 residues. The V gene's germline CDR1 is SGHRS and CDR2 YFSETQ. This CDR3 is CASSLVSGANEKLFF. The CDR3, as DNA: TGCGCCAGCAGCTTGGTGTCAGGTGCTAATGAAAAACTGTTTTTT. Together with reference TRBV5-1 and TRBJ1-4, the CDR3 gives the full variable domain: KAGVTQTPRYLIKTRGQQVTLSCSPISGHRSVSWYQQTPGQGLQFLFEYFSETQRNKGNFPGRFSGRQFSNSRSEMNVSTLELGDSALYLCASSLVSGANEKLFFGSGTQLSVL.

The rearrangement uses TRBV27 and TRBJ2-1, with no clear D. CDR1 and CDR2 (germline): MNHEY, SMNVEV (reference sequence). Trimming took 5 bases from V and 9 from J, leaving 8 bases between them. The CDR3 is made up of 11 amino acids. CDR3 loop: CASSLFGEQFF. Written as DNA, the CDR3 is TGTGCCAGCAGTCTTTTCGGTGAGCAGTTCTTC.

The chain combines TRBV3-1 (or the pseudogene TRBV3-2) with TRBJ1-6; maybe TRBD1 (5 bases). Trimming took off 4 bases at V and 10 bases at J, with 20 bases between the two ends. The CDR3 is made up of 16 amino acids. The germline V gene encodes CDR1 LGHDT and CDR2 YNNKEL (reference sequence). CDR3 protein: CASSPGPLRASSPLHF. In DNA, the CDR3 is TGTGCCAGCAGCCCTGGCCCGCTCAGGGCCAGCTCACCCCTCCACTTT.

The chain has TRBV6-2 or TRBV6-3 and TRBJ2-5, with D possibly matching TRBD1 (6 bases). V dropped 5 bases and J dropped 6 bases, with 16 bases sitting between them. This CDR3 contains 14 residues. Per the germline V gene, CDR1 is MNHEY and CDR2 is SVGEGT. CDR3 nucleotide sequence: TGTGCCAGCAGTCTCTACAGGGACCGGAAGACCCAGTACTTC. Translating gives CASSLYRDRKTQYF.

The count of this clone is one. This CDR3 is CASSPSTSGGYHHDQYF. DNA of the CDR3: TGTGCCAGCAGCCCATCGACTAGCGGGGGGTACCACCATGACCAGTACTTC. The chain is built from TRBV11-2 and TRBJ2-5; 13 positions agree with TRBD2. Germline lookup yields CDR1 SGHAT and CDR2 FQNNGV. The CDR3 runs 17 residues. V was pared by 5 bases and J by 10 bases, with 16 bases of the junction left unmatched.

The chain uses TRBV3-1 (or the pseudogene TRBV3-2) and TRBJ1-6; TRBD1 agrees at 10 bases. This CDR3 region has 14 residues. The V gene end was trimmed by 5 bases and the J gene end by 9 bases; junction bases not matched to a gene: 4. Germline V lookup: CDR1 LGHDT, CDR2 YNNKEL (reference sequence). CDR3 DNA sequence: TGTGCCAGCAGCGGGGGACAGGGGATTTCACCCCTCCACTTT. Translation: CASSGGQGISPLHF.

The rearrangement uses TRBV10-3 and TRBJ1-6, with D tentatively TRBD1 (5 bases). The length of the CDR3 is 14 residues. Trimming cost V 8 bases and J 8 bases, with 16 bases left between them. Germline loops: CDR1 ENHRY, CDR2 SYGVKD. CDR3 sequence reads: CAIGDGFRDSPLHF. For the CDR3, the DNA is TGTGCCATCGGCGACGGGTTCAGGGATTCACCCCTCCACTTT.

The V call is TRBV14, the J call TRBJ1-3; D remains ambiguous. V gave up 4 bases and J gave up 3 bases, with 13 bases separating them. The CDR3 runs to 15 residues. CDR1 is SGHDN and CDR2 is FVKESK in the germline V gene. For the CDR3, the DNA is TGTGCCAGCAGCCCCCGACTGGTCGGTGGAAACACCATATATTTT. Its protein is CASSPRLVGGNTIYF.

This chain uses TRBV29-1 with TRBJ2-3; TRBD1 matches 8 bases. The length of the CDR3 is 11 residues. With V trimmed by 5 bases and J by 5 bases, 0 bases remained unmatched. CDR1 is SQVTM and CDR2 is ANQGSEA in the germline V gene. In DNA form, the CDR3 reads TGCAGCGTTACAGGGGGAGATACGCAGTATTTT. Its protein is CSVTGGDTQYF.

The gene calls are TRBV27 and TRBJ2-5; no definite D call. V dropped 4 bases and J dropped 5 bases, with 14 bases sitting between them. The CDR3 loop spans 14 amino acids. Germline values: CDR1 MNHEY, CDR2 SMNVEV (reference sequence). The CDR3 protein is CASSSAVGRETQYF. CDR3 DNA: TGTGCCAGCAGTTCCGCCGTCGGTCGTGAGACCCAGTACTTC.

V and J are TRBV6-2 or TRBV6-3 and TRBJ1-1, with 8 bases fitting TRBD1. The V and J ends lost 2 bases and 0 bases, in that order; junction bases with no gene match: 5. The length of the CDR3 is 16 residues. CDR1 and CDR2 (germline): MNHEY, SVGEGT. CDR3 DNA: TGTGCCAGCAGTTACCCCCCAGGGGGCATGAACACTGAAGCTTTCTTT. It yields the protein CASSYPPGGMNTEAFF.

The chain links TRBV29-1 to TRBJ1-2; the D gene is possibly TRBD1 (5 bases). V was trimmed by 0 bases and J by 5 bases, leaving 10 bases between them. Germline CDR1 reads SQVTM; CDR2 reads ANQGSEA. The CDR3 is 13 residues long. The CDR3 nucleotides read TGCAGCGTTGAAGAGACAGACTTATATGGCTACACCTTC. Translating it yields CSVEETDLYGYTF.

The chain uses TRBV7-3 and TRBJ2-7; D unclear. Deletions cut 3 bases from V and 2 bases from J, with 8 bases between. The CDR3 is 13 residues long. CDR1 and CDR2 from the germline V gene are SGHTA and FQGTGA. CDR3: CASSLYPAYEQYF. CDR3 coding DNA: TGTGCCAGCAGCTTGTATCCGGCCTACGAGCAGTACTTC.

This sequence joins TRBV11-2 and TRBJ1-4, with 7 bases that match TRBD1. Germline CDR1 is SGHAT and CDR2 is FQNNGV. CDR3 size: 18 residues. V shed 1 base, J shed 0 bases, and the junction held 8 bases outside the gene matches. CDR3 nucleotides: TGTGCCAGCAGCTTAGGAGGGGGGACAGCCGCAACTAATGAAAAACTGTTTTTT. Its translation: CASSLGGGTAATNEKLFF.

The V call is TRBV3-1 (or the pseudogene TRBV3-2), the J call TRBJ1-2; the D gene is possibly TRBD1 (6 bases). The ends were cut back, 1 base at V and 4 bases at J, with 16 bases in the middle. Germline CDR1 reads LGHDT; CDR2 reads YNNKEL (reference sequence). The CDR3 covers 16 residues. CDR3 sequence (DNA): TGTGCCAGCAGCCAAGTCCCAGGGGTAGTAGGCTATGGCTACACCTTC. Its translation is CASSQVPGVVGYGYTF.

This clone came up a few times. The V gene is TRBV7-9, the J gene TRBJ1-6; no clear D. There are 13 residues in the CDR3. The V end lost 11 bases, the J end lost 7 bases, and 15 bases lay between the germline ends. In germline, CDR1 is SEHNR, CDR2 FQNEAQ (reference sequence). The CDR3 nucleotides read TGTGCCGCCGGCGAGGTCGTCAATTCACCCCTCCACTTT. Encoded protein: CAAGEVVNSPLHF.

The chain has TRBV7-9 and TRBJ1-5; possibly TRBD1 for D (5 bases). CDR1 is SEHNR and CDR2 is FQNEAQ in the germline V gene (reference sequence). The CDR3 sequence is 15 residues long. Between the trimmed V and J ends, which lost 3 bases and 4 bases, there was a span of 13 bases. The CDR3: CASSLAGLGNQPQHF. The CDR3 nucleotides are TGTGCCAGCAGCTTGGCAGGGTTGGGGAATCAGCCCCAGCATTTT.

The rearrangement uses TRBV9 and TRBJ1-3, with 9 bases matching TRBD1. From germline, CDR1 is SGDLS and CDR2 YYNGEE. There are 16 residues in the CDR3. Losses at the gene ends were 5 bases for V and 3 bases for J; bases not matched to a gene: 9. The CDR3 DNA reads TGTGCCAGCAGAGCTGGACAGGGGTCGGATGGAAACACCATATATTTT. Protein: CASRAGQGSDGNTIYF. The full variable domain, its missing parts supplied by reference TRBV9 and TRBJ1-3, is DSGVTQTPKHLITATGQRVTLRCSPRSGDLSVYWYQQSLDQGLQFLIQYYNGEERAKGNILERFSAQQFPDLHSELNLSSLELGDSALYFCASRAGQGSDGNTIYFGEGSWLTVV.